This TCR beta chain was documented in a study of blood T cell repertoires in COVID-19. Study in general: Sites across the United States, Italy and Spain contributed samples from acute and convalescent COVID-19. PBMCs, B-cell-depleted T cells, or T cells provided the cDNA or gDNA that made up the material.

Authors' methods: Estimates of nucleated cell counts were drawn from the amplification of reference gene primers. Measured with immunoSEQ multiplex PCR; TCRdb has only the in-frame clones, and not every one. That table gives V, J and clone size, and the DNA gave D and trimming. The sample yields over 200,000 clones, around 86% seen once. CDR3 length: 14 amino acids. Germline lookup yields CDR1 MNHEY and CDR2 SVGEGT. Trimming pared 0 bases from V and 9 bases from J, leaving 14 bases between. This clone was seen just once. Sample: peripheral blood. The origin of this receptor is a man aged 35 to 55 who had recovered from COVID-19. The chain combines TRBV6-2 or TRBV6-3 with TRBJ1-1; D remains ambiguous. The CDR3, as DNA: TGTGCCAGCAGTTACTCGAGCAGGACTGCCCAAGCTTTCTTT. Translated, it gives CASSYSSRTAQAFF.